A single TCR beta chain is shown here with its context. These data come from a study of Ad26.COV2.S vaccination and SARS-CoV-2 variants. Germline-derived CDR1 and CDR2 are LNHDA and SQIVND (reference sequence). CDR3 length: 15 residues. V lost 5 bases, J lost 5 bases, and 18 bases lay in between. The data were produced by immunoSEQ multiplex PCR, yet TCRdb's version contains in-frame clones alone and is incomplete. Here the sample spans roughly 100,000 clones, about 78% being singletons. The sequence was collected from a human donor who had recovered from COVID-19. The source material was peripheral blood, sampled after recovery from COVID-19. This chain joins TRBV19 and TRBJ1-2; no firm D call. The chain's CDR3 is CASSDHTLYSYGYTF. In DNA, the CDR3 is TGTGCCAGTAGTGACCACACCCTCTACAGTTATGGCTACACCTTC.